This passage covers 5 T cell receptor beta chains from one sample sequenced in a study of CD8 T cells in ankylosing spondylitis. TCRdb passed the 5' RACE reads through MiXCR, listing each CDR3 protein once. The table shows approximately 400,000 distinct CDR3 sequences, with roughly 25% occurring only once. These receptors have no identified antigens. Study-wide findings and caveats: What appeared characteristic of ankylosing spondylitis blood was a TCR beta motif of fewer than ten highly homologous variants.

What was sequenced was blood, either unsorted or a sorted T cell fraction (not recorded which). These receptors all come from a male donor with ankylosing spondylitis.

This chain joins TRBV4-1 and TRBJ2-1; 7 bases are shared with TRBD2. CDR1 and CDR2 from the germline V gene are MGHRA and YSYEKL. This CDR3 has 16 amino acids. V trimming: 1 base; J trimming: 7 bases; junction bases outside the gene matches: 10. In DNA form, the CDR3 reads TGCGCCAGCAGCCAAGGAGGGAGGGCACACAAGAATGAGCAGTTCTTC. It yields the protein CASSQGGRAHKNEQFF.

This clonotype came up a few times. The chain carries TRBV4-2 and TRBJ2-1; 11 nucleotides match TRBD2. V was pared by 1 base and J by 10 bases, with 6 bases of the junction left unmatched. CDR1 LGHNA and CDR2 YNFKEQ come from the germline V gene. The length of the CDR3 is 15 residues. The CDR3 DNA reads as TGTGCCAGCAGCCAAGTGCTAGCGGGAGGAGGGGAGCAGTTCTTC. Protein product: CASSQVLAGGGEQFF.

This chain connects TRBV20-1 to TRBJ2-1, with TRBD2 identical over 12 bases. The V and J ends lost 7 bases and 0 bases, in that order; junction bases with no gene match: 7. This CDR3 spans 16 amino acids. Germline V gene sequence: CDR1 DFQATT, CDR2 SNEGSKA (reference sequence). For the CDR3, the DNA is TGCAGTGGTCGAGGGACTAGCGGGTTCTCCTACAATGAGCAGTTCTTC. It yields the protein CSGRGTSGFSYNEQFF.

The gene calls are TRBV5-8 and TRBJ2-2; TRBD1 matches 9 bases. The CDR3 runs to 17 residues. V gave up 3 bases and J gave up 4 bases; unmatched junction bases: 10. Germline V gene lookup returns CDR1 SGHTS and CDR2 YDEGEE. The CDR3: CASSYDRGRFPTGELFF. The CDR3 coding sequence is TGTGCCAGCAGCTACGACAGGGGGAGATTTCCCACCGGGGAGCTGTTTTTT.

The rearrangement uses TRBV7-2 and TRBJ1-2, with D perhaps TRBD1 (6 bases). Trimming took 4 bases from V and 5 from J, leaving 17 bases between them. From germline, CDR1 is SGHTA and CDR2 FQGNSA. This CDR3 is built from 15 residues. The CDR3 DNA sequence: TGTGCCAGCAGCTCCAAACCGGGACAAGAGTATGGCTACACCTTC. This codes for CASSSKPGQEYGYTF.